The rows below give T cell receptor beta chains drawn from one sample of a study of blood T cell repertoires in COVID-19. The repertoire was sequenced with immunoSEQ multiplex PCR; TCRdb's copy has only in-frame clones and lacks some. The profile shows approximately 220,000 clones, over 85% of them singletons. The sample comprised PBMCs or T cells enriched from blood (not recorded which). The receptors here all came from a young woman with acute COVID-19. Both conserved end residues are part of each CDR3. The order of the fields is J gene, clone size, V gene, CDR3 protein. Part of the rows lack a size; the others show once, few, many or a class for expanded clones.

TRBJ2-3 | - | TRBV9 | CASSSSGGSVDTQYF
TRBJ1-1 | - | TRBV5-1 | CASSLAGGLGSTEAFF
TRBJ2-5 | - | TRBV5-6 | CASSANLGEGGTQYF
TRBJ1-3 | - | TRBV3-1/TRBV3-2 | CASSQDNPTQYSGNTIYF
TRBJ2-5 | - | TRBV7-2 | CASSLQTSGGETQYF
TRBJ1-5 | few | TRBV27 | CASRFGSGDSNQPQHF
TRBJ2-5 | - | TRBV7-9 | CASSLTQRETQYF
TRBJ1-1 | - | TRBV6-5 | CASSYGSGGSTEAFF
TRBJ1-2 | - | TRBV29-1 | CSVDRAGYGYTF
TRBJ2-7 | - | TRBV19 | CASSINGGYSYEQYF
TRBJ2-3 | - | TRBV4-1 | CASSPRTSAVTDTQYF
TRBJ1-5 | - | TRBV3-1/TRBV3-2 | CASSQESVVRDSKPQHF
TRBJ1-3 | - | TRBV29-1 | CSVETSSGNTIYF
TRBJ1-5 | - | TRBV25-1 | CASSAGGNQPQHF
TRBJ2-7 | - | TRBV6-5 | CAMEGQGRREQYF
TRBJ1-2 | - | TRBV12-3/TRBV12-4 | CASSPPTYGYTF
TRBJ1-4 | - | TRBV2 | CASIYRVSNEKLFF
TRBJ2-1 | - | TRBV5-1 | CASSSPGTGVNEQFF
TRBJ1-2 | - | TRBV19 | CASSARDGTGGYGYTF
TRBJ1-5 | - | TRBV5-1 | CASSLGDRGNQPQHF
TRBJ1-4 | - | TRBV5-5 | CASSATGTGEKLFF
TRBJ1-4 | - | TRBV9 | CASSSGTGGEKLFF
TRBJ2-1 | - | TRBV5-1 | CASIPGQGLSNEQFF
TRBJ1-1 | - | TRBV4-1 | CASSQEDGDREAFF
TRBJ1-3 | few | TRBV9 | CASSAGVSNTIYF